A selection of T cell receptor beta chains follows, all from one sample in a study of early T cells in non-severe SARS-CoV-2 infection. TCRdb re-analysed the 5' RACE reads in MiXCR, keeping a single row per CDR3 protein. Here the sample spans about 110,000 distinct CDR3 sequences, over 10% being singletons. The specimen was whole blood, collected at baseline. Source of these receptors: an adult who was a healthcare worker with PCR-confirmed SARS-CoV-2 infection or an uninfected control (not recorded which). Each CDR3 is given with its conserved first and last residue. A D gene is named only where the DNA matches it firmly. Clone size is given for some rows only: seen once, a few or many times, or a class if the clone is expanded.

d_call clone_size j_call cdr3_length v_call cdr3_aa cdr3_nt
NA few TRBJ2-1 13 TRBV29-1 CSVESRVYNEQFF TGCAGCGTTGAAAGCAGGGTCTACAATGAGCAGTTCTTC
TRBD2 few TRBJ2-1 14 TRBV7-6 CASSFSGGNNEQFF TGTGCCAGCAGCTTTAGCGGGGGAAACAATGAGCAGTTCTTC
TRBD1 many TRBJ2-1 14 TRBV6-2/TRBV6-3 CASSRGTGVNEQFF TGTGCCAGCAGTCGGGGGACAGGGGTGAATGAGCAGTTCTTC
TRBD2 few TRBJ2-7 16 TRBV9 CASSRKPSGGPYEQYF TGTGCCAGCAGCCGTAAGCCGTCGGGAGGGCCGTACGAGCAGTACTTC
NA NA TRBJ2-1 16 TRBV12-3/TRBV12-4 CASTHTGTRTYNEQFF TGTGCCAGCACCCACACCGGGACTCGTACCTACAATGAGCAGTTCTTC
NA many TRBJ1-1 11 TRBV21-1 CASWGGTEAFF TGTGCCAGCTGGGGGGGTACTGAAGCTTTCTTT
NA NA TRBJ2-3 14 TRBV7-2 CASSLHRLTDTQYF TGTGCCAGCAGCTTACACAGACTCACAGATACGCAGTATTTT
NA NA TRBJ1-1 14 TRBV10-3 CAIRPPGRRTEAFF TGTGCCATCAGACCCCCCGGGCGCCGGACTGAAGCTTTCTTT
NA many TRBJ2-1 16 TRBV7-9 CASRSLRGTSYNEQFF TGTGCCAGCAGAAGCCTTCGGGGCACTTCCTACAATGAGCAGTTCTTC
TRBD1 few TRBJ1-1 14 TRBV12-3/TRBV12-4 CASSWDRGNTEAFF TGTGCCAGCAGCTGGGACAGGGGGAACACTGAAGCTTTCTTT
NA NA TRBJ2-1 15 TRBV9 CASSVAGDTSNEQFF TGTGCCAGCAGCGTAGCGGGAGACACCAGCAATGAGCAGTTCTTC
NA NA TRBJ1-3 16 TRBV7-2 CASSLVPGTWGNTIYF TGTGCCAGCAGCTTAGTCCCAGGGACTTGGGGAAACACCATATATTTT
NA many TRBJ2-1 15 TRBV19 CASSRRGGLYNEQFF TGTGCCAGTAGTAGGCGAGGGGGGCTATACAATGAGCAGTTCTTC
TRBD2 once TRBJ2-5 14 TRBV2 CASSSRLAEETQYF TGTGCCAGCAGTTCCCGACTAGCGGAAGAGACCCAGTACTTC
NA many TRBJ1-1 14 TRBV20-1 CSANPLNLNTEAFF TGCAGTGCTAACCCTCTTAACCTGAACACTGAAGCTTTCTTT
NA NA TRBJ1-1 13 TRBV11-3 CASSPGGGREAFF TGTGCCAGCAGCCCCGGGGGAGGGCGTGAAGCTTTCTTT